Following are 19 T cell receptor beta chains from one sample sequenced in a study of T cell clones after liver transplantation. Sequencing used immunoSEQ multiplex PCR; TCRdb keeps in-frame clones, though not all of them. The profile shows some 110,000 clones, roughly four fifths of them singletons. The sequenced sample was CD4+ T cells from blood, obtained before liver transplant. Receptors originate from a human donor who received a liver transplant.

The CDR3 here is CGVGESFANTGELFF. In nucleotides, the CDR3 is TGCGGGGTAGGAGAATCGTTCGCGAACACCGGGGAGCTGTTTTTT. This chain links TRBV29-1 with TRBJ2-2; no firm D call. The CDR3 runs to 15 residues. Germline-derived CDR1 and CDR2 are SQVTM and ANQGSEA.

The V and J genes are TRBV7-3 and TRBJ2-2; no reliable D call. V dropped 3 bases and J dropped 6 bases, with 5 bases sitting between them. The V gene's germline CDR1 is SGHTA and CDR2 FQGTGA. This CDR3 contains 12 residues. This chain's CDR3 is CASSFPPGELFF. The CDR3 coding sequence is TGTGCCAGCAGCTTCCCTCCCGGGGAGCTGTTTTTT.

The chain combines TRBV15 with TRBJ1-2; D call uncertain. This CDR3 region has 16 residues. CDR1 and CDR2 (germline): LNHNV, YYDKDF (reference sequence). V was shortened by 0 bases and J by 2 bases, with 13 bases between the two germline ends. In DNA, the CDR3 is TGTGCCACCAGCAGAGATGTCCGTCCGGCAAACTATGGCTACACCTTC. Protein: CATSRDVRPANYGYTF.

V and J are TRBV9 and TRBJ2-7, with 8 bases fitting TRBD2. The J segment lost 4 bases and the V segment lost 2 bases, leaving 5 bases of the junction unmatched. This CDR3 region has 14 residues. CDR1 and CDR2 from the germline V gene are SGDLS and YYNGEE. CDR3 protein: CASSVGAGGYEQYF. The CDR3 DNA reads TGTGCCAGCAGCGTTGGGGCGGGGGGATACGAGCAGTACTTC.

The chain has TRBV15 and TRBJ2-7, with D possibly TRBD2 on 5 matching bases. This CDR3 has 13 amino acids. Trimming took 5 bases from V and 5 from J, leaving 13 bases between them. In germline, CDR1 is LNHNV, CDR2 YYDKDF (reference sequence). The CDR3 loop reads CATSRRGSHEQYF. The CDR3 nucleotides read TGTGCCACCAGCCGACGAGGGTCCCACGAGCAGTACTTC.

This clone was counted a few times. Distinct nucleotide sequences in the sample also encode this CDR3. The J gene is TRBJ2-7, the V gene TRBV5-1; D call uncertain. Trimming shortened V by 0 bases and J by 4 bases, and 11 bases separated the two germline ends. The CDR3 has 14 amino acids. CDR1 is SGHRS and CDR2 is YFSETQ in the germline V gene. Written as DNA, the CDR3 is TGCGCCAGCAGCTTGGTTGTGTCCCCTTACGAGCAGTACTTC. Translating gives CASSLVVSPYEQYF.

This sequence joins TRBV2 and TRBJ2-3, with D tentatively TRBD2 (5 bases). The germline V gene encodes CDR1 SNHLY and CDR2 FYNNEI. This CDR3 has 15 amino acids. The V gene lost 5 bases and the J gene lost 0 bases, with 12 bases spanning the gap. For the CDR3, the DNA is TGTGCCAGCAGTTCTGACGGAGGTAGCACAGATACGCAGTATTTT. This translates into CASSSDGGSTDTQYF. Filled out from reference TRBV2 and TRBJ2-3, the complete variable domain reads EPEVTQTPSHQVTQMGQEVILRCVPISNHLYFYWYRQILGQKVEFLVSFYNNEISEKSEIFDDQFSVERPDGSNFTLKIRSTKLEDSAMYFCASSSDGGSTDTQYFGPGTRLTVL.

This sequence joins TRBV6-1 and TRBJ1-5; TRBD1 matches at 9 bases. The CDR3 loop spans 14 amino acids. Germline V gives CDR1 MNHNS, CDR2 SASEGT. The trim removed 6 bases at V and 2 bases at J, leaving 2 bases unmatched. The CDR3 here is CASRQGAGNQPQHF. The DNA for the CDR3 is TGTGCCAGCAGACAGGGGGCCGGCAATCAGCCCCAGCATTTT.

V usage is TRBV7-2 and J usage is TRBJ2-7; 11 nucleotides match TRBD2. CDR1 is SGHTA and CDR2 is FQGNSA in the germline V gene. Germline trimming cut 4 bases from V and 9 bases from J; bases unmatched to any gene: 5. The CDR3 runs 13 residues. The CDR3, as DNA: TGTGCCAGCAGCTCTCTAGCGGGGGGTGGGCAGTACTTC. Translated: CASSSLAGGGQYF.

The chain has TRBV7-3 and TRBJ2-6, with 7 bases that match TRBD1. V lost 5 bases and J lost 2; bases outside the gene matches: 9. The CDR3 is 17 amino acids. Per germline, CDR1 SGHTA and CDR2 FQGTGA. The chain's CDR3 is CASSPRTGIPGANVLTF. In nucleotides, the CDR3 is TGTGCCAGCAGCCCCCGGACAGGAATCCCTGGGGCCAACGTCCTGACTTTC. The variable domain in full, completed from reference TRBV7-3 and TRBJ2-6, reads GAGVSQTPSNKVTEKGKYVELRCDPISGHTALYWYRQSLGQGPEFLIYFQGTGAADDSGLPNDRFFAVRPEGSVSTLKIQRTERGDSAVYLCASSPRTGIPGANVLTFGAGSRLTVL.

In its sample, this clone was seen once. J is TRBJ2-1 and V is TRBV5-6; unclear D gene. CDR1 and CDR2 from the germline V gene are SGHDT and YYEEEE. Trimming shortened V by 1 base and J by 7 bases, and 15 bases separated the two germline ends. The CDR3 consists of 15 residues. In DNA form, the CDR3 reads TGTGCCAGCAGCTTGTACCGCGAGCCCAAGAATGAGCAGTTCTTC. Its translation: CASSLYREPKNEQFF. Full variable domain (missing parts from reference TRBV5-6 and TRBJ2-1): DAGVTQSPTHLIKTRGQQVTLRCSPKSGHDTVSWYQQALGQGPQFIFQYYEEEERQRGNFPDRFSGHQFPNYSSELNVNALLLGDSALYLCASSLYREPKNEQFFGPGTRLTVL.

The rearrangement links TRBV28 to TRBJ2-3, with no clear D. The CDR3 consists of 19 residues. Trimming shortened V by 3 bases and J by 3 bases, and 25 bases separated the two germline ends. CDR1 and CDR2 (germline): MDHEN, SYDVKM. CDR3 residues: CASSFIFRTGVQETDTQYF. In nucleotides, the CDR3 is TGTGCCAGCAGTTTTATCTTCCGGACCGGCGTCCAGGAGACAGATACGCAGTATTTT.

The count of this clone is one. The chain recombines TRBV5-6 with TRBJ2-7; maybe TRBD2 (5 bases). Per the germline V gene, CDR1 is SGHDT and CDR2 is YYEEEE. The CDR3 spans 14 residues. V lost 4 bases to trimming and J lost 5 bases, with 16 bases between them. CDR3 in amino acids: CASSRGVSLDEQYF. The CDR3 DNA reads TGTGCCAGCAGCCGGGGAGTATCCCTGGACGAGCAGTACTTC.

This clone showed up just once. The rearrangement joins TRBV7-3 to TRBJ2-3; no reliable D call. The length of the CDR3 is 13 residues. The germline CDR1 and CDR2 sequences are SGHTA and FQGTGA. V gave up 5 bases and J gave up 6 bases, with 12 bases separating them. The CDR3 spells CASSRLGYDTQYF. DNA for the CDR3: TGTGCCAGCAGCCGTCTCGGCTACGATACGCAGTATTTT.

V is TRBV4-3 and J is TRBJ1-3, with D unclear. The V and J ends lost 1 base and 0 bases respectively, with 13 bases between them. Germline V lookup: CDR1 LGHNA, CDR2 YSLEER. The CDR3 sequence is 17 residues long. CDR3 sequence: CASSQGRDWSSGNTIYF. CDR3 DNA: TGCGCCAGCAGCCAAGGACGCGACTGGAGCTCTGGAAACACCATATATTTT.

CDR3 sequence (DNA): TGTGCCAGCAGTGAACAGGGGGCTATGCTTGCTGATACGCAGTATTTT. This encodes CASSEQGAMLADTQYF. The chain has TRBV7-2 and TRBJ2-3, with 9 bases identical to TRBD1. CDR1 and CDR2 (germline): SGHTA, FQGNSA. With 6 bases clipped from V and 6 bases from J, the junction kept 13 bases outside the gene matches. The CDR3 loop spans 16 amino acids.

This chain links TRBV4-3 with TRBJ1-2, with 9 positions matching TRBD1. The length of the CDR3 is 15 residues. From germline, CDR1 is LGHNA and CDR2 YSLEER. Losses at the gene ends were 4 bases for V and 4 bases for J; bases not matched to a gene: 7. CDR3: CASSRDRERPYGYTF. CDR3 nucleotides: TGCGCCAGCAGCCGGGACAGGGAGAGACCCTATGGCTACACCTTC.

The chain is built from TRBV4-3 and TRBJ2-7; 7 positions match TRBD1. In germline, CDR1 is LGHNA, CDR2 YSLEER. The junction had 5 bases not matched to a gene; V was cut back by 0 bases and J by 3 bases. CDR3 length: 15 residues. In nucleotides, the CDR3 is TGCGCCAGCAGCCAAGACCGGTGGGACAGCTACGAGCAGTACTTC. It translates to CASSQDRWDSYEQYF.

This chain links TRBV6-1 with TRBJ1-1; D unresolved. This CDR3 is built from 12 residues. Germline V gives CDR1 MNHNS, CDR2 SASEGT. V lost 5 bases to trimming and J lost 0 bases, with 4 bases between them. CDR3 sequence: CASSLMNTEAFF. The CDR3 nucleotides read TGTGCCAGCAGTCTTATGAACACTGAAGCTTTCTTT.